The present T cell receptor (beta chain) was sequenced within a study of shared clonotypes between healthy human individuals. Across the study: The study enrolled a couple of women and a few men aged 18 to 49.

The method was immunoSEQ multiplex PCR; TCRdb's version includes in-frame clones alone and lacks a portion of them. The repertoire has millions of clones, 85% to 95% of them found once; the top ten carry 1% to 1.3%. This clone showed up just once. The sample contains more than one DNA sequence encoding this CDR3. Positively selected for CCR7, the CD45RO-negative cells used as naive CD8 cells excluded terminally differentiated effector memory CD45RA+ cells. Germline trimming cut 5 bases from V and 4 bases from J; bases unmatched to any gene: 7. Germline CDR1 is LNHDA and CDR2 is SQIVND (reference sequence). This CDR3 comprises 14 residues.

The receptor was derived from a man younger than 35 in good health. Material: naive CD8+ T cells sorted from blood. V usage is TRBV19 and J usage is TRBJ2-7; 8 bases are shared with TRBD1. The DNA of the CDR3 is TGTGCCAGTAGTCCCGGACAGGGAGGATACGAGCAGTACTTC. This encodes CASSPGQGGYEQYF.